This T cell receptor beta chain originates from a study of CXCR3-negative and CXCR3-positive naive CD8 T cells. On this clonotype: The antigen is undetermined.

Study-wide findings and caveats: Comparison of naive CXCR3-negative and CXCR3-positive cells revealed similar TRBV-TRBJ usage, while memory cells differed. Hydrophobicity of TRB CDR3s was greater in CXCR3-positive naive cells than in CXCR3-negative naive cells.

Per germline, CDR1 DFQATT and CDR2 SNEGSKA (reference sequence). There are 13 residues in the CDR3. Sorting was done in triplicate for each CD8+ T cell subset (roughly 300,000 cells each). UMI labels and 5' RACE were used to prepare the TRB cDNA libraries. Reprocessing the 5' RACE reads, TCRdb reports a single entry for every CDR3 protein and omits DNA. This listing includes about 130,000 distinct CDR3 sequences. Material for sequencing was naive CXCR3+ CD8+ T cells from blood. The subset was: CD45RO-CCR7+CD27+CD95- naive CD8+ T cells expressing CXCR3 (TNR3+). The receptor was derived from a human donor in good health. Some clones in this sample may be carry-over from other donors' samples. The chain is built from TRBV20-1 and TRBJ1-2; TCRdb lists TRBD1, though no DNA is available to test this call. This CDR3 is CSAYGPGGYGYTF.